One sample yielded the 25 T cell receptor beta chains listed below, sequenced in a study of T cell repertoires in cytomegalovirus infection. Their specific antigens are unknown. MiXCR, applied by TCRdb to the reads, yields one record per CDR3 protein. The sample has approximately 910,000 distinct CDR3 sequences, about a third seen once. Sequencing used cultured CD8+ T cells from PBMCs, obtained from culture after CMV antigen stimulation. The receptors here all came from a human donor in good health (CMV status not recorded). Some clones in this sample may be carry-over from other donors' samples.

This clonotype was recorded many times. J is TRBJ1-4 and V is TRBV7-8, with D perhaps TRBD1 (6 bases). V was trimmed by 5 bases and J by 5 bases, leaving 15 bases between them. Germline V gene lookup returns CDR1 SGHVS and CDR2 FQNEAQ. The CDR3 runs 15 residues. CDR3 region: CASSLRTEPNEKLFF. The CDR3 region has the DNA TGTGCCAGCAGCCTCAGGACAGAGCCGAATGAAAAACTGTTTTTT.

This clonotype was seen at least ten times. J is TRBJ2-7 and V is TRBV7-9; D call uncertain. Deletions cut 1 base from V and 7 bases from J, with 11 bases between. Per germline, CDR1 SEHNR and CDR2 FQNEAQ (reference sequence). This CDR3 spans 13 amino acids. The chain's CDR3 is CASSLEGQREQYF. CDR3 nucleotide sequence: TGTGCCAGCAGCTTAGAAGGGCAGCGAGAGCAGTACTTC.

This clonotype has more than one count but fewer than ten. The CDR3 here is CASSPLGGSGVEQYF. The DNA of the CDR3 is TGTGCCAGCAGTCCTCTCGGAGGTAGCGGGGTCGAGCAGTACTTC. This chain links TRBV6-1 with TRBJ2-7, with 8 bases that match TRBD2. Trimming cost V 5 bases and J 6 bases; bases outside gene matches: 12. Germline V lookup: CDR1 MNHNS, CDR2 SASEGT. The CDR3 extends over 15 amino acids.

This clonotype was counted ten times or more. V usage is TRBV7-6 and J usage is TRBJ1-5; no firm D call. The CDR3 length is 14 residues. The germline V gene encodes CDR1 SGHVS and CDR2 FNYEAQ. V lost 1 base, J lost 1 base, and 5 bases lay in between. CDR3 region: CASSLVQSNQPQHF. The CDR3 coding sequence is TGTGCCAGCAGCTTAGTGCAAAGCAATCAGCCCCAGCATTTT. The full variable domain, with the rest looked up from reference TRBV7-6 and TRBJ1-5, is GAGVSQSPRYKVTKRGQDVALRCDPISGHVSLYWYRQALGQGPEFLTYFNYEAQQDKSGLPNDRFSAERPEGSISTLTIQRTEQRDSAMYRCASSLVQSNQPQHFGDGTRLSIL.

This sequence joins TRBV27 and TRBJ1-1; perhaps TRBD1 as D (5 bases). In germline, CDR1 is MNHEY, CDR2 SMNVEV (reference sequence). Trimming cost V 6 bases and J 1 base, with 21 bases left between them. The CDR3 runs 17 residues. The CDR3 protein is CASSDLLSGPQNTEAFF. The DNA for the CDR3 is TGTGCCAGCAGCGATCTACTTTCGGGACCTCAGAACACTGAAGCTTTCTTT.

The gene calls are TRBV4-2 and TRBJ2-1, with 7 bases matching TRBD2. The length of the CDR3 is 15 residues. Germline V lookup: CDR1 LGHNA, CDR2 YNFKEQ. The trim removed 5 bases at V and 4 bases at J, leaving 8 bases unmatched. The CDR3 coding sequence is TGTGCCAGCAGCGGACAAACTAGCGCTTACAATGAGCAGTTCTTC. It is translated as CASSGQTSAYNEQFF.

This clonotype has more than one count but fewer than ten. V is TRBV6-1 and J is TRBJ2-2, with TRBD1 matching over 8 bases. Unmatched junction bases numbered 5, after V lost 9 bases and J lost 2 bases. This CDR3 region has 14 residues. CDR1 is MNHNS, CDR2 SASEGT, per germline. CDR3 DNA sequence: TGTGCCAGTACAGGGGGGTTTAACACCGGGGAGCTGTTTTTT. This sequence encodes CASTGGFNTGELFF.

The rearrangement uses TRBV12-3 or TRBV12-4 and TRBJ1-5; the D is unclear. Trimming took 8 bases from V and 5 from J, leaving 4 bases between them. The CDR3 covers 10 residues. The CDR3 here is CASGHQPQHF. The DNA for the CDR3 is TGTGCCAGCGGGCATCAGCCCCAGCATTTT.

The chain combines TRBV30 with TRBJ1-1; D remains unclear. The V and J ends lost 4 bases and 0 bases respectively, with 15 bases between them. Germline assignment: CDR1 GTSNPN and CDR2 SVGIG (reference sequence). The CDR3 spans 15 residues. This CDR3 is CAWIRGPPLNTEAFF. The CDR3 coding sequence is TGTGCCTGGATAAGAGGACCCCCGTTGAACACTGAAGCTTTCTTT.

V gene TRBV7-9 combines with J gene TRBJ1-2; 7 bases match TRBD1. CDR3 length equals 13 residues. Trimming removed 4 bases from V and 6 bases from J; junction bases left unmatched: 5. Germline V gives CDR1 SEHNR, CDR2 FQNEAQ (reference sequence). The CDR3 spells CASSSDRTDGYTF. CDR3 DNA sequence: TGTGCCAGCAGCTCGGACAGGACTGATGGCTACACCTTC.

In this sample, this clonotype turned up many times. The genes are TRBV7-6 and TRBJ1-5, with TRBD1 matching 7 bases. Germline V lookup: CDR1 SGHVS, CDR2 FNYEAQ. Unmatched junction bases numbered 0, after V lost 1 base and J lost 0 bases. This CDR3 region has 15 residues. In DNA, the CDR3 is TGTGCCAGCAGCTTAGGGGACAGTAGCAATCAGCCCCAGCATTTT. Translating gives CASSLGDSSNQPQHF.

This chain links TRBV2 with TRBJ2-3; TRBD2 agrees at 14 bases. The V and J ends lost 10 bases and 5 bases, in that order; junction bases with no gene match: 5. CDR1 is SNHLY and CDR2 is FYNNEI in the germline V gene. CDR3 length: 14 amino acids. CDR3 nucleotide sequence: TGTGCCATCACGGGGACTAGCGGGAGAGATACGCAGTATTTT. This codes for CAITGTSGRDTQYF.

V usage is TRBV7-2 and J usage is TRBJ1-2; D remains ambiguous. Looked up from germline, CDR1 is SGHTA and CDR2 is FQGNSA. CDR3 length equals 12 residues. Trimming pared 0 bases from V and 9 bases from J, leaving 8 bases between. CDR3 loop: CASSLAQVRYTF. The DNA of the CDR3 is TGTGCCAGCAGCTTAGCCCAGGTCCGCTACACCTTC.

The J gene is TRBJ1-1, the V gene TRBV7-6; no clear D gene. CDR3 length: 15 residues. With 4 bases removed from V and 2 bases from J, the gap between germline ends came to 14 bases. Per the germline V gene, CDR1 is SGHVS and CDR2 is FNYEAQ. The chain's CDR3 is CASSSQPAANTEAFF. The CDR3 nucleotides are TGTGCCAGCAGCTCACAACCTGCAGCAAACACTGAAGCTTTCTTT.

This clonotype was counted between two and nine times. The V gene is TRBV6-2 or TRBV6-3, the J gene TRBJ2-7; tentatively, D is TRBD1 or TRBD2 (6 bases each). The V end was cut by 2 bases, the J end by 2 bases, with 13 bases between. Germline CDR1 and CDR2: MNHEY and SVGEGT. There are 15 residues in the CDR3. The CDR3 nucleotides are TGTGCCAGCAGTTACGAGACGGGGGCAACCTACGAGCAGTACGTC. Amino acid sequence: CASSYETGATYEQYV.

The chain uses TRBV10-3 and TRBJ1-5; possibly TRBD1 for D (6 bases). CDR3 length: 19 residues. Per germline, CDR1 ENHRY and CDR2 SYGVKD. Trimming took off 0 bases at V and 4 bases at J, with 22 bases between the two ends. CDR3 region: CAISESWGPNPPSNQPQHF. For the CDR3, the DNA is TGTGCCATCAGTGAGTCTTGGGGGCCCAATCCTCCCTCAAATCAGCCCCAGCATTTT.

The chain employs TRBV2 and TRBJ2-7; 7 bases line up with TRBD1. V lost 4 bases and J lost 2; bases outside the gene matches: 8. This CDR3 is built from 15 residues. CDR1 is SNHLY and CDR2 is FYNNEI in the germline V gene. The CDR3 region is CASSGIRDRPYEQYF. CDR3 nucleotide sequence: TGTGCCAGCAGTGGGATCCGGGACAGACCCTACGAGCAGTACTTC. The full variable domain, rest sourced from reference TRBV2 and TRBJ2-7, is EPEVTQTPSHQVTQMGQEVILRCVPISNHLYFYWYRQILGQKVEFLVSFYNNEISEKSEIFDDQFSVERPDGSNFTLKIRSTKLEDSAMYFCASSGIRDRPYEQYFGPGTRLTVT.

This sequence joins TRBV20-1 and TRBJ2-1; 12 nucleotides match TRBD2. Trimming at V came to 0 bases and at J to 0 bases, leaving 15 bases not matched to a gene. This CDR3 spans 21 amino acids. In germline, CDR1 is DFQATT, CDR2 SNEGSKA (reference sequence). The CDR3 is CSARDLSRGTSGPSSYNEQFF. The CDR3 region has the DNA TGCAGTGCTAGAGATTTATCTCGGGGGACTAGCGGGCCAAGCTCCTACAATGAGCAGTTCTTC.

This clonotype was counted a few times. This chain joins TRBV12-3 or TRBV12-4 and TRBJ2-1, with D hard to call. This CDR3 has 12 residues. Deletions cut 5 bases from V and 9 bases from J, with 11 bases between. CDR3 region: CASSPRVGEQFF. For the CDR3, the DNA is TGTGCCAGCAGTCCCCGTGTAGGTGAGCAGTTCTTC.

This chain joins TRBV12-3 or TRBV12-4 and TRBJ1-2; 7 bases map to TRBD1. Germline trimming cut 5 bases from V and 8 bases from J; bases unmatched to any gene: 5. The CDR3 consists of 12 residues. The CDR3 DNA reads TGTGCCAGCAGTACGACAGGGAGAGGCTACACCTTC. Protein sequence: CASSTTGRGYTF.

The chain links TRBV7-2 to TRBJ1-1, with unresolved D. The germline gives CDR1 SGHTA, CDR2 FQGNSA. The CDR3 loop spans 15 amino acids. The V and J ends lost 5 bases and 0 bases respectively, with 13 bases between them. The CDR3 sequence is CASSPWTELNTEAFF. For the CDR3, the DNA is TGTGCCAGCAGCCCCTGGACGGAGTTGAACACTGAAGCTTTCTTT.

The chain is built from TRBV6-6 and TRBJ2-7, with a possible D match to TRBD1 (5 bases). This CDR3 comprises 17 residues. Germline CDR1 reads MNHNY; CDR2 reads SVGAGI (reference sequence). V lost 2 bases and J 1 base, leaving 18 bases between the germline ends. The CDR3 spells CASSYVPGRASSYEQYV. CDR3 bases: TGTGCCAGCAGTTACGTACCCGGCAGGGCATCATCCTACGAGCAGTACGTC.

The sample holds many counts of this clonotype. This chain links TRBV7-8 with TRBJ2-5; 11 bases agree with TRBD2. CDR1 SGHVS and CDR2 FQNEAQ come from the germline V gene. Trimming took 5 bases from V and 2 from J; bases not matched to a gene: 4. The CDR3 extends over 15 amino acids. The CDR3 reads CASSLPSGGQETQYF. The CDR3 DNA reads as TGTGCCAGCAGCCTCCCTAGCGGGGGGCAAGAGACCCAGTACTTC.

The genes are TRBV27 and TRBJ2-7, with D possibly TRBD2 on 6 matching bases. CDR1 is MNHEY, CDR2 SMNVEV, per germline (reference sequence). Trimming removed 6 bases from V and 3 bases from J, with 12 bases in between. The CDR3 totals 13 residues. CDR3 nucleotide sequence: TGTGCCAGCAGGCGGGACTCCTACTACGAGCAGTACTTC. It is translated as CASRRDSYYEQYF.

Note on this clonotype: A much larger clone is a single base away; this may be a read error. The V and J genes are TRBV7-9 and TRBJ2-1, with TRBD2 matching over 9 bases. In germline, CDR1 is SEHNR, CDR2 FQNEAQ (reference sequence). The CDR3 totals 16 residues. This CDR3 reads CASNLSGRFSYNEQFF. The CDR3 coding sequence is TGTGCCAGCAACTTAAGCGGGAGGTTCTCCTACAATGAGCAGTTCTTC.